The source of this T cell receptor beta chain is a study of blood T cell repertoires in COVID-19. Assay used: immunoSEQ multiplex PCR; TCRdb lists only in-frame clones, some missing. The sample contains 88,000 or so clones, approximately 87% of which appear only once. The V end was cut by 10 bases, the J end by 1 base, with 17 bases between. This CDR3 is built from 15 residues. CDR1 is MNHEY, CDR2 SVGAGI, per germline. Sequencing input: peripheral blood. The chain recombines TRBV6-5 with TRBJ1-5; D not resolved. This clonotype was sampled from a human donor in a cohort sampled during active COVID-19. CDR3 amino acids: CATYFIHGSNQPQHF. The CDR3 DNA follows: TGTGCCACTTACTTCATTCACGGGAGCAATCAGCCCCAGCATTTT.